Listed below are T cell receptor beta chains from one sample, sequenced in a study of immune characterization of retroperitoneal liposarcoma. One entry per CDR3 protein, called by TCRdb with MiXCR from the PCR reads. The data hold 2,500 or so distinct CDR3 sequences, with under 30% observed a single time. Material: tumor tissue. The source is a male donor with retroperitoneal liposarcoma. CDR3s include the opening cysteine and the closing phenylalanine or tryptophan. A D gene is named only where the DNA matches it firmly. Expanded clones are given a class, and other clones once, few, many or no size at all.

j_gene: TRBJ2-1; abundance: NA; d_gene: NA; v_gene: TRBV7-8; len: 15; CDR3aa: CASSLGVSDYNEQFF; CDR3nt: TGTGCCAGCAGCTTAGGGGTTAGCGACTACAATGAGCAGTTCTTC
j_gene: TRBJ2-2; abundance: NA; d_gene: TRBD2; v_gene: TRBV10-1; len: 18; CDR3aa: CASSEVGLAGVFPGELFF; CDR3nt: TGCGCCAGCAGTGAAGTAGGACTAGCGGGAGTCTTCCCCGGGGAGCTGTTTTTT
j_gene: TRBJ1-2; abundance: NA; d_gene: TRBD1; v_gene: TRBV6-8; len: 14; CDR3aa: CASKAEQGMGGYTF; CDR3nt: TGTGCCAGCAAGGCCGAACAGGGGATGGGGGGCTACACCTTC
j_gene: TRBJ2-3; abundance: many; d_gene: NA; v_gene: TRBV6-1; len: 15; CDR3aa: CASSEAGTSTDTQYF; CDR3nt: TGTGCCAGCAGTGAAGCAGGGACAAGCACAGATACGCAGTATTTT
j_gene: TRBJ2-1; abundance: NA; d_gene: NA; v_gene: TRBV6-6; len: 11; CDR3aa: CASSPVGEQFF; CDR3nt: TGTGCCAGCAGCCCCGTAGGTGAGCAGTTCTTC
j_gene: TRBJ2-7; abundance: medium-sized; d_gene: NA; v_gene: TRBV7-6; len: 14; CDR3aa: CASSLRQGGYEQYF; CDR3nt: TGTGCCAGCAGCTTACGCCAGGGGGGATACGAGCAGTACTTC
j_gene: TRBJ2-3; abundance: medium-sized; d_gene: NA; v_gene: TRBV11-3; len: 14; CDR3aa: CASSPRQTTDTQYF; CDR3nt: TGTGCCAGCAGCCCCCGACAGACCACAGATACGCAGTATTTT
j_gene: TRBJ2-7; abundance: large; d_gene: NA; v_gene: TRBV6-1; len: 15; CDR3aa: CASSDGPPGLYEQYF; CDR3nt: TGTGCCAGCAGTGACGGACCGCCTGGCCTCTACGAGCAGTACTTC
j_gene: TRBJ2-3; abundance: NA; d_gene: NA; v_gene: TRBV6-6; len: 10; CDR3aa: CASSLGTQYF; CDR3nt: TGTGCCAGCAGTCTGGGTACGCAGTATTTT
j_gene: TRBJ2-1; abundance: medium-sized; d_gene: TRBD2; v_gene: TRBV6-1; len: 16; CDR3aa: CANSVSLAGGGNEQFF; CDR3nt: TGTGCCAACAGTGTCTCTCTAGCGGGAGGTGGGAATGAGCAGTTCTTC
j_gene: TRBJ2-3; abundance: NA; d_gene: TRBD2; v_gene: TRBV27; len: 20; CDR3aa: CASSSGAGTSGRTPPGAQYF; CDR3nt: TGTGCCAGCAGTAGCGGGGCCGGGACTAGCGGGAGGACCCCCCCCGGGGCGCAGTATTTT
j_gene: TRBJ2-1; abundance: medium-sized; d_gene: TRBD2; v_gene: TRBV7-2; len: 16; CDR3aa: CASSFGLAAGGETQFF; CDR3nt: TGTGCCAGCAGTTTCGGACTAGCGGCGGGCGGCGAGACCCAGTTCTTC
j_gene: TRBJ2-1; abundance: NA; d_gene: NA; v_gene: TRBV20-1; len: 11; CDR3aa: CSARDVPEQFF; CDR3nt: TGCAGTGCTCGGGACGTACCCGAGCAGTTCTTC
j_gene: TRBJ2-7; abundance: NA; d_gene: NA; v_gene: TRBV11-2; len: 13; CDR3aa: CASTLTRYQEQYF; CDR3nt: TGTGCCAGCACCCTAACTAGGTATCAGGAGCAGTACTTC
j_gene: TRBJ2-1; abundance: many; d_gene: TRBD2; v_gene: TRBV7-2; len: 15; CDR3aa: CASSFTGGTPYEQFF; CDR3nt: TGTGCCAGCAGCTTTACGGGAGGAACCCCCTACGAGCAGTTCTTC
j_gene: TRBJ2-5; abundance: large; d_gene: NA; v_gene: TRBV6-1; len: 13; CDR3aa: CASSEYLSETQYF; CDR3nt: TGTGCCAGCAGTGAATACTTATCGGAGACCCAGTACTTC
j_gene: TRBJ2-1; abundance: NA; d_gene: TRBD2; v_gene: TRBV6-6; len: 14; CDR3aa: CASQLAGAGSEQFF; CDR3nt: TGTGCCAGCCAACTAGCGGGAGCCGGAAGTGAGCAGTTCTTC
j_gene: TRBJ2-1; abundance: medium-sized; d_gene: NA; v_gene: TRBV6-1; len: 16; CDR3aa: CASSSRRGEDSYEQFF; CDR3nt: TGTGCCAGCAGTTCCCGTAGGGGGGAGGACTCCTACGAGCAGTTCTTC
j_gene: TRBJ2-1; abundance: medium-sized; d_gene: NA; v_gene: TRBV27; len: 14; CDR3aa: CASSVQRNRNEQFF; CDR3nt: TGTGCCAGCAGCGTGCAAAGGAATCGGAATGAGCAGTTCTTC
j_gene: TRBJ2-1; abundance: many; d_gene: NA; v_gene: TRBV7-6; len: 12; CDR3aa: CASSQNPGPQFF; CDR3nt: TGTGCCAGCAGCCAAAATCCGGGTCCCCAGTTCTTC
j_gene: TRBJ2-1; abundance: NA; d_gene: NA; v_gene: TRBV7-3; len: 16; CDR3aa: CASSPTALSSYNEQFF; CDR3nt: TGTGCCAGCAGCCCCACAGCCTTAAGCTCCTACAATGAGCAGTTCTTC
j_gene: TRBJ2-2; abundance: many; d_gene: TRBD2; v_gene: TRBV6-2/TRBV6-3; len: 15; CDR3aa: CASSYEGRDTGELFF; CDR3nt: TGTGCCAGCAGTTATGAGGGGAGGGACACCGGGGAGCTGTTTTTT
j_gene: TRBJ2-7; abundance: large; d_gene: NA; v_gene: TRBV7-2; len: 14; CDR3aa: CASSPTGQNYEQYF; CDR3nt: TGTGCCAGCAGCCCGACGGGTCAAAACTACGAGCAGTACTTC
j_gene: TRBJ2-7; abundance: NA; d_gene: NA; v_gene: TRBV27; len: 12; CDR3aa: CASSTGPYEQYF; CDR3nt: TGTGCCAGCAGTACGGGACCTTACGAGCAGTACTTC
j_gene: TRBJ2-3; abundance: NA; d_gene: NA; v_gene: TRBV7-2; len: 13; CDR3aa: CASSLVFADTQYF; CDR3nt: TGTGCCAGCAGCTTAGTATTCGCAGATACGCAGTATTTT
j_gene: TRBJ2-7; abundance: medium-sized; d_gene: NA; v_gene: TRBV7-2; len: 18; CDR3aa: CASSLVVWEAGSYNEQYF; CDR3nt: TGTGCCAGCAGCTTAGTTGTGTGGGAGGCAGGTTCCTACAATGAGCAGTACTTC
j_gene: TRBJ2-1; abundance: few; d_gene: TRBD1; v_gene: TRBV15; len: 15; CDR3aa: CATSRDREGGSEQFF; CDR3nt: TGTGCCACCAGCAGAGATCGTGAAGGGGGCAGTGAGCAGTTCTTC
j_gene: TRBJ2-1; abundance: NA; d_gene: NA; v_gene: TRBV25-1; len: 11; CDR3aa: CASSWANEQFF; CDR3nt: TGTGCCAGCAGTTGGGCTAATGAGCAGTTCTTC
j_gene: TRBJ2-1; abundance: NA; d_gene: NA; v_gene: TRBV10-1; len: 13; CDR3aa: CASSVGPYNEQFF; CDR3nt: TGCGCCAGCAGTGTGGGCCCCTACAATGAGCAGTTCTTC